What follows is one T cell receptor (beta chain) and its context. These data come from a study of shared clonotypes between healthy human individuals. Every contributor of samples was a Caucasian grown-up residing in Nashville, Tennessee. Trimming stripped 5 bases from V and 0 bases from J, with 14 bases between. Germline V gives CDR1 LNHNV, CDR2 YYDKDF (reference sequence). The CDR3 extends over 15 amino acids. TCRdb's copy holds only in-frame clones and misses some; the assay was immunoSEQ multiplex PCR. The sample consists of approximately 99,000 clones, roughly two thirds of them appearing once. The specimen sequenced was memory CD8+ T cells sorted from blood. Indicated subset: CD45RO+ cells pooled with CCR7-negative TemRA cells. This clonotype was sampled from a woman younger than 45 in good health. The J gene is TRBJ2-7, the V gene TRBV15, with D possibly TRBD2 on 5 matching bases. CDR3 in DNA: TGTGCCACCAGCGGAATAGGACTGAACTCCTACGAGCAGTACTTC. This gives the protein CATSGIGLNSYEQYF.